What follows are 17 T cell receptor beta chains derived from one specimen sequenced in a study of cytomegalovirus exposure and HLA in healthy donors (dated by TCRdb to about 2017). The library was produced with the immunoSEQ multiplex PCR assay. For the multiplex PCR, a mixture combining 60 forward primers for TCR Vbeta segments and 13 reverse primers for TCR Jbeta segments was used. The immuneACCESS repertoire file appears here via TCRdb, limited to in-frame rearrangements. These files lack a portion of the clones; in checked studies, under half of the deficit traces to unresolved V genes, and the cause of the others is not known. This sample is represented by some 150,000 clones; more than 75% of them were singletons. About 1% of the sample lies in the top ten. Specimen: PBMCs. The source of these receptors is a male donor in good health and CMV-seronegative.

V usage is TRBV7-9 and J usage is TRBJ1-3, with 10 bases identical to TRBD1. This CDR3 is built from 16 residues. Per germline, CDR1 SEHNR and CDR2 FQNEAQ (reference sequence). The V segment lost 4 bases and the J segment 3 bases; nucleotides outside the gene matches: 6. The CDR3 is CASSWATGGIGNTIYF. Here the CDR3 DNA reads TGTGCCAGCAGCTGGGCGACAGGGGGCATTGGAAACACCATATATTTT.

V and J are TRBV23-1 and TRBJ2-2, with a tentative D call TRBD1 (5 bases). TRBV23-1 is identified as an open reading frame with a role that is uncertain. Trimming removed 4 bases at V and 5 bases at J, with 14 bases between. There are 15 residues in the CDR3. CDR3 sequence: CASSPSQGSTGELFF. CDR3 coding DNA: TGCGCCAGCAGTCCTTCGCAGGGATCTACCGGGGAGCTGTTTTTT.

In the case of this clone: At one of its ends the junction is not consistent with the germline gene, which may arise from a read error. The V and J genes are TRBV5-1 and TRBJ2-1; D is possibly TRBD1 (5 bases). Germline loops: CDR1 SGHRS, CDR2 YFSETQ. The CDR3 is made up of 13 amino acids. The CDR3 sequence is CASNLEQANEQFF. CDR3 sequence (DNA): TGCGCCAGCAACTTGGAACAGGCAAATGAGCAGTTCTTC.

V gene TRBV5-6 combines with J gene TRBJ1-5; 7 bases match TRBD1. There are 16 residues in the CDR3. V dropped 1 base and J dropped 1; count of bases not matched to a gene: 5. CDR1 and CDR2 from the germline V gene are SGHDT and YYEEEE. The CDR3: CASSLFLQGSNQPQHF. CDR3 DNA: TGTGCCAGCAGCTTGTTCCTACAGGGGAGCAATCAGCCCCAGCATTTT.

The J gene is TRBJ1-3, the V gene TRBV18; 8 bases are shared with TRBD1. The CDR3 is made up of 14 amino acids. V shed 3 bases, J shed 6 bases, and the junction held 4 bases outside the gene matches. Germline CDR1 is KGHSH and CDR2 is LQKENI. CDR3 sequence (DNA): TGTGCCAGCTCACCGGGACAGGCCCTAAACACCATATATTTT. It encodes CASSPGQALNTIYF.

The chain employs TRBV19 and TRBJ2-5, with D possibly being TRBD2 (5 bases). Germline V gene sequence: CDR1 LNHDA, CDR2 SQIVND (reference sequence). There are 14 residues in the CDR3. V lost 4 bases and J lost 5, with 14 bases in between. This chain's CDR3 is CASSTKLGTETQYF. In nucleotides, the CDR3 is TGTGCCAGTAGTACAAAACTAGGTACGGAGACCCAGTACTTC.

This sequence joins TRBV27 and TRBJ2-1, with D tentatively TRBD2 (6 bases). This CDR3 comprises 14 residues. Germline CDR1 reads MNHEY; CDR2 reads SMNVEV (reference sequence). V was clipped by 3 bases and J by 9 bases, with 15 bases between them. CDR3 sequence (DNA): TGTGCCAGCAGTTTGAGGCGGGGTGGAAGTGAGCAGTTCTTC. This encodes CASSLRRGGSEQFF.

The chain joins TRBV5-6 to TRBJ2-1, with unresolved D. The germline CDR1 and CDR2 sequences are SGHDT and YYEEEE. The CDR3 has 12 amino acids. The V and J ends lost 0 bases and 7 bases respectively, with 5 bases between them. CDR3 protein: CASSLGMNEQFF. CDR3 DNA sequence: TGTGCCAGCAGCTTGGGTATGAATGAGCAGTTCTTC.

The table lists this clone with a few counts. The V gene is TRBV5-6, the J gene TRBJ2-3; D unclear. Trimming cost V 4 bases and J 6 bases, with 6 bases left between them. Per germline, CDR1 SGHDT and CDR2 YYEEEE. The CDR3 contains 11 residues. In DNA, the CDR3 is TGTGCCAGCAGCCTACAGGATACGCAGTATTTT. Protein: CASSLQDTQYF.

The chain carries TRBV5-8 and TRBJ2-2; 7 nucleotides match TRBD2. The CDR3 is 16 amino acids. Looked up from germline, CDR1 is SGHTS and CDR2 is YDEGEE. V lost 3 bases and J lost 2; bases outside the gene matches: 7. The CDR3 DNA is TGTGCCAGCAGCTCTCGGCGGGGGAAAAACACCGGGGAGCTGTTTTTT. Amino acids: CASSSRRGKNTGELFF.

The chain couples TRBV7-8 to TRBJ2-7; maybe TRBD2 (6 bases). The ends were cut back, 5 bases at V and 3 bases at J, with 14 bases in the middle. The germline V gene encodes CDR1 SGHVS and CDR2 FQNEAQ. The CDR3 has 14 residues. The CDR3, as DNA: TGTGCCAGCAGCCGCTCGAACGGGGGCTACGAGCAGTACTTC. It yields the protein CASSRSNGGYEQYF.

This sequence joins TRBV19 and TRBJ1-2; tentative D call: TRBD1 (5 bases). CDR1 and CDR2 from the germline V gene are LNHDA and SQIVND (reference sequence). The CDR3 totals 14 residues. V was cut by 3 bases and J by 6 bases, with 14 bases left in between. The CDR3 bases are TGTGCCAGTAGTATGGGGCAGGGATCTGATGGCTACACCTTC. Its protein is CASSMGQGSDGYTF.

CDR3 nucleotides: TGTGCCAGCAGCGCGGGGGCGGGGGGGCTTTTCACCGGGGAGCTGTTTTTT. This sequence encodes CASSAGAGGLFTGELFF. The gene calls are TRBV9 and TRBJ2-2; 9 nucleotides line up with TRBD2. The V gene's germline CDR1 is SGDLS and CDR2 YYNGEE. The V segment lost 3 bases and the J segment 4 bases; nucleotides outside the gene matches: 10. The CDR3 is 17 residues long.

Points on this clone: Different DNA sequences within this sample yield the same CDR3. This chain connects TRBV2 to TRBJ2-1, with TRBD2 as a possible D gene (5 bases). V was trimmed by 11 bases and J by 3 bases, leaving 14 bases between them. CDR3 size: 13 residues. CDR1 SNHLY and CDR2 FYNNEI come from the germline V gene. CDR3 sequence: CASSLGSYNEQFF. The CDR3 nucleotides are TGTGCCTCCAGCCTGGGGAGCTACAATGAGCAGTTCTTC.

The chain carries TRBV18 and TRBJ1-2; weak D call: TRBD1 (5 bases). This CDR3 has 14 amino acids. CDR1 is KGHSH, CDR2 LQKENI, per germline. The V gene lost 5 bases and the J gene lost 4 bases, with 14 bases spanning the gap. The chain's CDR3 is CASSTQGLSYGYTF. In nucleotides, the CDR3 is TGTGCCAGCTCAACGCAGGGATTGAGCTATGGCTACACCTTC.

The J gene is TRBJ1-2, the V gene TRBV6-5, with unresolved D. Germline CDR1 reads MNHEY; CDR2 reads SVGAGI. This CDR3 region has 13 residues. V was pared by 5 bases and J by 0 bases, with 7 bases between. The CDR3 DNA reads as TGTGCCAGCAGTCCCGTAGCTAACTATGGCTACACCTTC. Amino acids: CASSPVANYGYTF.

CDR3 DNA: TGCAGCGCGGACAGGGGGCAAGATACGCAGTATTTT. Its protein product is CSADRGQDTQYF. V and J are TRBV29-1 and TRBJ2-3; 11 bases match TRBD1. The CDR3 contains 12 residues. The germline V gene has CDR1 SQVTM and CDR2 ANQGSEA. V gave up 7 bases and J gave up 5 bases; unmatched junction bases: 2.